The clone carrying this TCR beta chain was seen ten or more times. This entry belongs to a study of patients and donors after allogeneic stem cell transplantation. CDR3 length: 15 residues. With 5 bases removed from V and 9 bases from J, the gap between germline ends came to 23 bases. Germline V lookup: CDR1 SGHRS, CDR2 YFSETQ. TCRdb used MiXCR to reprocess the RT-PCR reads, holding one entry per CDR3 protein. This sample has about 31,000 distinct CDR3 sequences; under 7.5% occur once, and the top ten carry nearly 35%. The chain combines TRBV5-1 with TRBJ2-5, with a weak D call TRBD2 (6 bases). The receptor's source is a human donor who was either an allogeneic HSCT recipient or a stem cell or donor lymphocyte infusion donor (not recorded which). It is not recorded whose cells these are; they may come from a transplant donor. The sequencing input was blood, either unsorted or a sorted T cell fraction (not recorded which). CDR3 in amino acids: CASRDGTANLEAQYF. As DNA, the CDR3 is TGCGCCAGCAGGGACGGGACTGCAAATTTGGAGGCCCAGTACTTC.